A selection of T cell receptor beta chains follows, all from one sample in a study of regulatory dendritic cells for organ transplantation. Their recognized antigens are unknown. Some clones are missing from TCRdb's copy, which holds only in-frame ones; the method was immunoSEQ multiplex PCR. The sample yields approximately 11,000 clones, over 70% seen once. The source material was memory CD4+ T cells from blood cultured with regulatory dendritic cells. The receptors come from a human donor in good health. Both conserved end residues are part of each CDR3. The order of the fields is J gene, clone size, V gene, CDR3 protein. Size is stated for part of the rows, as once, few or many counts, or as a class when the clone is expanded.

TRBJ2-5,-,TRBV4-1,CASSQEPGQQETQYF
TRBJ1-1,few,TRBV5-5,CASSSGGRGRRDTEAFF
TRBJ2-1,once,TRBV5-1,CASSLDVSGAYNEQFF
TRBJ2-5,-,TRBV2,CASSSDSRTQYF
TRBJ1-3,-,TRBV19,CARTLPGTGTPGNTIYF
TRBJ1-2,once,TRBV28,CASSLPLSGYTF
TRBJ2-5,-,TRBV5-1,CASSYQNRGQETQYF
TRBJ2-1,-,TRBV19,CASTIGAATWGEQFF
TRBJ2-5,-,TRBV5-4,CASSVGLKETQYF
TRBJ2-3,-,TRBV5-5,CASSFPTADTQYF
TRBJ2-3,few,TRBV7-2,CASSSLAGGLTDTQYF
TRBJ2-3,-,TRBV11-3,CASSFLDQTDTQYF
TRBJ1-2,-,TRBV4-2,CASSQTGYHGYTF
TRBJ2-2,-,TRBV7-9,CASNQPRGQGHTGELFF
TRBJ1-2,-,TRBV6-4,CASRGSPQGRYGYTF
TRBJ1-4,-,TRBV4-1,CASSLGAGPNEKLFF
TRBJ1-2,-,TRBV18,CASSPPSRGNYGYTF
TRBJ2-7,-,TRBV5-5,CASSFMQGASYEQYF
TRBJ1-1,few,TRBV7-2,CASSRQAGDTEAFF